This TCR beta chain was captured in a study of T-cell memory formation after mild COVID-19. In TCRdb, the 5' RACE reads were re-called with MiXCR into one record per CDR3 protein. The sample shows 100,000 or so distinct CDR3 sequences, around 10% of them seen only once. Germline lookup yields CDR1 SGDLS and CDR2 YYNGEE. The length of the CDR3 is 13 residues. Trimming shortened V by 2 bases and J by 1 base, and 3 bases separated the two germline ends. The source of this sequence is a man aged 18 to 30 who had mild COVID-19 (a few samples of this study predate the infection). Cell type and time point are not known. The sequencing sample was made of PBMCs or a T cell subset sorted from them (not recorded which). The rearrangement joins TRBV9 to TRBJ2-2; D is unresolved. CDR3 bases: TGTGCCAGCAGCGTCCAGAACACCGGGGAGCTGTTTTTT. Translation: CASSVQNTGELFF.